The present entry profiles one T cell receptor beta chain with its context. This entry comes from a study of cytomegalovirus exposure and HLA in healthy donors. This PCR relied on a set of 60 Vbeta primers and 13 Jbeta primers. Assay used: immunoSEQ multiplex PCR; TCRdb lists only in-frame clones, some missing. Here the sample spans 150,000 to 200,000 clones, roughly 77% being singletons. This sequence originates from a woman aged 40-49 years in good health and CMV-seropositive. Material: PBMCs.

The CDR3 here is CASSYSVQGLNEQYF. CDR3 nucleotide sequence: TGTGCCAGCAGTTACTCGGTGCAGGGTTTGAATGAGCAGTACTTC. V usage is TRBV6-5 and J usage is TRBJ2-7, with a tentative D call TRBD1 (5 bases). V was clipped by 0 bases and J by 7 bases, with 16 bases between them. CDR3 size: 15 residues. The V gene's germline CDR1 is MNHEY and CDR2 SVGAGI.